Each of the 5 T cell receptor beta chains below was sequenced from the same sample in a study of CD8 T cells in Susac syndrome. The RNA, roughly 0.45 to 1 ug, was put through reverse transcription using random hexamers. MiXCR, run by TCRdb on the immunoSEQ multiplex PCR reads, gives a single entry per CDR3 protein. The sample contains 150,000 to 200,000 distinct CDR3 sequences, nearly 97% of which appear only once. The sample was CD4+ T cells from PBMCs. The receptors originated from a human donor with Susac syndrome.

The chain combines TRBV5-1 with TRBJ2-1; D perhaps matches TRBD2 (5 bases). The germline gives CDR1 SGHRS, CDR2 YFSETQ. The V end was cut by 1 base, the J end by 0 bases, with 14 bases between. There are 17 residues in the CDR3. The CDR3 DNA is TGCGCCAGCAGCTTGCAGTTCACTGGGAGCTCCTACAATGAGCAGTTCTTC. It codes for CASSLQFTGSSYNEQFF. Full variable domain (remainder filled in from reference TRBV5-1 and TRBJ2-1): KAGVTQTPRYLIKTRGQQVTLSCSPISGHRSVSWYQQTPGQGLQFLFEYFSETQRNKGNFPGRFSGRQFSNSRSEMNVSTLELGDSALYLCASSLQFTGSSYNEQFFGPGTRLTVL.

The chain combines TRBV6-2 or TRBV6-3 with TRBJ1-1; 9 nucleotides agree with TRBD1. CDR1 and CDR2 (germline): MNHEY, SVGEGT. The CDR3 consists of 14 residues. The ends lost 5 bases at V and 0 bases at J; junction bases unmatched: 1. CDR3 sequence (DNA): TGTGCCAGCAGTCACAGGGGGCTGAACACTGAAGCTTTCTTT. Protein product: CASSHRGLNTEAFF.

The chain recombines TRBV7-9 with TRBJ2-2; tentative D call: TRBD2 (5 bases). The CDR3 extends over 15 amino acids. Germline V gives CDR1 SEHNR, CDR2 FQNEAQ (reference sequence). Trimming stripped 5 bases from V and 0 bases from J, with 10 bases between. The CDR3 is CASSLGVTNTGELFF. The CDR3 DNA reads TGTGCCAGCAGCCTCGGGGTGACGAACACCGGGGAGCTGTTTTTT.

This clonotype was counted a single time. The chain has TRBV9 and TRBJ1-4; D uncertain. The germline V and J ends were trimmed by 4 bases and 3 bases, with 19 bases remaining between them. There are 17 residues in the CDR3. Germline CDR1 SGDLS, CDR2 YYNGEE. The CDR3 DNA follows: TGTGCCAGCAGCCCGAGAGCCCCCGTGGGATCTAATGAAAAACTGTTTTTT. Protein sequence: CASSPRAPVGSNEKLFF.

The CDR3 protein is CASSQIGLGESEQYF. In DNA, the CDR3 is TGTGCCAGCAGCCAGATTGGGCTAGGTGAAAGCGAGCAGTACTTC. The rearrangement links TRBV3-1 to TRBJ2-7, with D hard to call. With 3 bases removed from V and 6 bases from J, the gap between germline ends came to 18 bases. Germline loops: CDR1 LGHDT, CDR2 YNNKEL (reference sequence). CDR3 length: 15 amino acids.